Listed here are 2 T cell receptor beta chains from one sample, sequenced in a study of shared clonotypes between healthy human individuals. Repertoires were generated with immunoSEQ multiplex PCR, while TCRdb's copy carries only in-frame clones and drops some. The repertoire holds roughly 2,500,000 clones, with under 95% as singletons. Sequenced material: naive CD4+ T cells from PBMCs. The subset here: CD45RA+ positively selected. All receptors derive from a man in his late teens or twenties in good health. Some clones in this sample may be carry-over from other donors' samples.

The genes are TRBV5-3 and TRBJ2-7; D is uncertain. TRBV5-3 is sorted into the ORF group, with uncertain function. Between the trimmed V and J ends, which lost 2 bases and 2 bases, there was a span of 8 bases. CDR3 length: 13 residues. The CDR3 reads CARSFPPTYEQYF. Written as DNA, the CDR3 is TGTGCCAGAAGCTTCCCCCCCACCTACGAGCAGTACTTC.

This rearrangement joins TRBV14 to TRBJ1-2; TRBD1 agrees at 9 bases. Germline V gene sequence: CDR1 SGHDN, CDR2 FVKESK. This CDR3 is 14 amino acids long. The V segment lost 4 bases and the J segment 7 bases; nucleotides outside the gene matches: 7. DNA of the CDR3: TGTGCCAGCAGCCCGTGGGACAGGGACTTTGGCTACACCTTC. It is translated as CASSPWDRDFGYTF. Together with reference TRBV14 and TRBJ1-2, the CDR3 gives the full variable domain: EAGVTQFPSHSVIEKGQTVTLRCDPISGHDNLYWYRRVMGKEIKFLLHFVKESKQDESGMPNNRFLAERTGGTYSTLKVQPAELEDSGVYFCASSPWDRDFGYTFGSGTRLTVV.